The clone carrying this T cell receptor beta chain was seen many times. The antigen is unknown. The source of the sample is a study of breast tumors, draining lymph nodes, adjacent tissues. The CDR3 runs to 16 residues. Germline V CDR1 and CDR2: MGHDK, SYGVNS. The V end lost 2 bases, the J end lost 4 bases, and 12 bases lay between the germline ends. In TCRdb, the multiplex PCR reads were re-called with MiXCR into one record per CDR3 protein. Here the sample spans 150,000 or so distinct CDR3 sequences, 33% being singletons. Broader study findings: Luminal-like breast cancer showed significantly higher tumor–nontumor repertoire similarity than basal-like.

Axillary draining lymph nodes of breast cancer patients supplied the node samples. The origin of this receptor is a female donor with breast cancer. Some clones in this sample may be carry-over from other donors' samples. The sample consisted of axillary lymph node tissue. The chain links TRBV25-1 to TRBJ1-6, with D unclear. Here the CDR3 DNA reads TGTGCCAGCAGTGAAAGACAAAAACTGTATAATTCACCCCTCCACTTT. It specifies CASSERQKLYNSPLHF. The full variable domain, completed using reference TRBV25-1 and TRBJ1-6, is EADIYQTPRYLVIGTGKKITLECSQTMGHDKMYWYQQDPGMELHLIHYSYGVNSTEKGDLSSESTVSRIRTEHFPLTLESARPSHTSQYLCASSERQKLYNSPLHFGNGTRLTVT.